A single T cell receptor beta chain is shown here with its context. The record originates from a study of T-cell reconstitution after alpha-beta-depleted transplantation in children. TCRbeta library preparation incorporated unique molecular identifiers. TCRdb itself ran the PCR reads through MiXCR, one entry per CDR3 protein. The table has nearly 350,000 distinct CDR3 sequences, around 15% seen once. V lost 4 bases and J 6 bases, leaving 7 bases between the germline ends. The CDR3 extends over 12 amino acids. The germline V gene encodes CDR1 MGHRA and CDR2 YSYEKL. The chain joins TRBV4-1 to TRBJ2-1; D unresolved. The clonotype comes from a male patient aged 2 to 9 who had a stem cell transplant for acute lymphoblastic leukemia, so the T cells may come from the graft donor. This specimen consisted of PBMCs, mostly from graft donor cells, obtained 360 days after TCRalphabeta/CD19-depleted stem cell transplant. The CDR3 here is CASSLGSNEQFF. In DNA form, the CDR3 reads TGCGCCAGCAGCCTTGGCAGCAATGAGCAGTTCTTC.